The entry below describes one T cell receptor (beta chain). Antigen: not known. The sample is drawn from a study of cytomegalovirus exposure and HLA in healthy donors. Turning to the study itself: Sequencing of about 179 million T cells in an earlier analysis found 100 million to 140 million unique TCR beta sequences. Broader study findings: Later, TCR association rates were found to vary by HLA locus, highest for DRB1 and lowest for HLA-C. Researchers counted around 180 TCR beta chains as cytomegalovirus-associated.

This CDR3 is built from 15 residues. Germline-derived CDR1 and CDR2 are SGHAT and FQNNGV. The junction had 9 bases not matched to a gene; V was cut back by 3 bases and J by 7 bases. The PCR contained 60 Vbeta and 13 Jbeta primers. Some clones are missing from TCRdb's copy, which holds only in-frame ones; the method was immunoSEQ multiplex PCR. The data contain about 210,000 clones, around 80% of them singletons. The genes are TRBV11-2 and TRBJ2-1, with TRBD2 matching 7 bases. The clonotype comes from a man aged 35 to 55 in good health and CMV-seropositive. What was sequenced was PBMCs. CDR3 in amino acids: CASSFSPGRENEQFF. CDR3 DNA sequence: TGTGCCAGCAGCTTTAGCCCCGGGCGGGAGAATGAGCAGTTCTTC.